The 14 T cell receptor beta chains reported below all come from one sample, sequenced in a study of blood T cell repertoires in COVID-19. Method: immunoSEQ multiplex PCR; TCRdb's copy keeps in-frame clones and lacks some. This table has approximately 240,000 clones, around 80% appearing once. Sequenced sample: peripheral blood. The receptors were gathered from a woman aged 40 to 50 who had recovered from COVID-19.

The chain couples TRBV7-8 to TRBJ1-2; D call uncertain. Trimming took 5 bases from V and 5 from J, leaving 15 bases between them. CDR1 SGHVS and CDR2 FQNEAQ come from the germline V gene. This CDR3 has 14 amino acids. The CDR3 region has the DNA TGTGCCAGCAGCGCCTCCGGGATCATATATGGCTACACCTTC. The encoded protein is CASSASGIIYGYTF.

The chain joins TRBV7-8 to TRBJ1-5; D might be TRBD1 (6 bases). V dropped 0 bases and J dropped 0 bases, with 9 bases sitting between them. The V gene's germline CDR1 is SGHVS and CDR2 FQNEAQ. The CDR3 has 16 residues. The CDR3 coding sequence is TGTGCCAGCAGCTTAGCGGGACACTATAGCAATCAGCCCCAGCATTTT. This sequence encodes CASSLAGHYSNQPQHF.

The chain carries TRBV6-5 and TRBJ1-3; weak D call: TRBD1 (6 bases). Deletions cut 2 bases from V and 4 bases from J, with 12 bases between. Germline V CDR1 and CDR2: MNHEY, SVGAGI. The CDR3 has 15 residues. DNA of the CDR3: TGTGCCAGCAGTTACGCGGCAGGGGTAGGAAACACCATATATTTT. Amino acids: CASSYAAGVGNTIYF.

CDR3 residues: CASSLPPYQPQHF. DNA for the CDR3: TGTGCCAGCAGTTTACCCCCCTATCAGCCCCAGCATTTT. This chain joins TRBV28 and TRBJ1-5; D gene unclear. V was clipped by 2 bases and J by 5 bases, with 7 bases between them. In germline, CDR1 is MDHEN, CDR2 SYDVKM. CDR3 size: 13 residues.

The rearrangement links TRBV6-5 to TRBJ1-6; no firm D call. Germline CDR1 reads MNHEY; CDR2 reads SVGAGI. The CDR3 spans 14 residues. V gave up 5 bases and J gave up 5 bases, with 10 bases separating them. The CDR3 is CASSHRHDNSPLHF. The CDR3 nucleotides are TGTGCCAGCAGTCATCGACATGATAATTCACCCCTCCACTTT.

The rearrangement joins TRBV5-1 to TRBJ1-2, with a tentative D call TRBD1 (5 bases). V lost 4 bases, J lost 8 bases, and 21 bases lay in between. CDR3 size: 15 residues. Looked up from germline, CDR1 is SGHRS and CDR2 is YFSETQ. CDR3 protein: CASSPMTVVFGGYTF. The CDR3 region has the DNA TGCGCCAGCAGCCCTATGACAGTGGTCTTTGGAGGCTACACCTTC.

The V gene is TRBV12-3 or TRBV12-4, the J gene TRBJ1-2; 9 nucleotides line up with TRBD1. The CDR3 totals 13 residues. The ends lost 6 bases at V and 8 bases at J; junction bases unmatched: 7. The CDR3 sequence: CASSRTGDDGYTF. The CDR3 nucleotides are TGTGCCAGCAGCAGGACAGGGGACGACGGCTACACCTTC.

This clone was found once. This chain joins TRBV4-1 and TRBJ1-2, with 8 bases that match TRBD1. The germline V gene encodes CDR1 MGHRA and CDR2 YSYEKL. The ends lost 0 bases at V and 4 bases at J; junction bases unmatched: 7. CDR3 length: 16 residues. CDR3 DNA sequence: TGCGCCAGCAGCCAAGAAGCGCAGGGGGCGGGCTATGGCTACACCTTC. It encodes CASSQEAQGAGYGYTF.

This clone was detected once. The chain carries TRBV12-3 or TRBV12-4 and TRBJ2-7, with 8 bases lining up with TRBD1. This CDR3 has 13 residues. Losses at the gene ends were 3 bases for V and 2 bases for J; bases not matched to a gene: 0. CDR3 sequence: CASSLTGAYEQYF. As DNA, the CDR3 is TGTGCCAGCAGTTTGACAGGGGCCTACGAGCAGTACTTC.

The CDR3 coding sequence is TGCGCCAGCAAGACCTGGGGGGGAAGTTACGAGCAGTACTTC. Protein sequence: CASKTWGGSYEQYF. J is TRBJ2-7 and V is TRBV5-1; TRBD2 aligns across 7 bases. Per germline, CDR1 SGHRS and CDR2 YFSETQ. CDR3 length: 14 residues. V dropped 6 bases and J dropped 4; count of bases not matched to a gene: 10.

The DNA for the CDR3 is TGCGCCAGCAGCCAAGCTATCAAGACTAGAGCTTTCTTT. Translated, it gives CASSQAIKTRAFF. The chain has TRBV4-3 and TRBJ1-1; D not certain. Germline loops: CDR1 LGHNA, CDR2 YSLEER. The CDR3 is 13 amino acids. Trimming pared 1 base from V and 10 bases from J, leaving 13 bases between.

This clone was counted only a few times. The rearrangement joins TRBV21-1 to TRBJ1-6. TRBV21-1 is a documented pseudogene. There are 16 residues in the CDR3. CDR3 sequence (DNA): TGTGCCAGCAGTCGAGCGCTATTACACCAAGAATCACCCCTCCACTTT. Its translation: CASSRALLHQESPLHF.

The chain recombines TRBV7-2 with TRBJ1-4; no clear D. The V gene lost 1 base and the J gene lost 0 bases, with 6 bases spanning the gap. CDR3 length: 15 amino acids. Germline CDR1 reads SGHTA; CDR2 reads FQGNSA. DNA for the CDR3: TGTGCCAGCAGCTTAGTATTTTCAACTAATGAAAAACTGTTTTTT. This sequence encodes CASSLVFSTNEKLFF.

CDR3 nucleotide sequence: TGTGCCAGCAGCTTGGAAGCCTCCGGGGAAAAACTGTTTTTT. Translating gives CASSLEASGEKLFF. This chain joins TRBV11-3 and TRBJ1-4; no clear D gene. With 3 bases removed from V and 8 bases from J, the gap between germline ends came to 13 bases. Per germline, CDR1 SGHNT and CDR2 YENEEA. The CDR3 is 14 residues long.